Listed here are 18 T cell receptor beta chains from one sample, sequenced in a study of radiation and T cells in renal cell carcinoma. The time point was: blood 4 weeks post-SBRT, at nephrectomy. Treatment in this sample: 15 Gy SBRT to primary tumor, nephrectomy 4 weeks later. Data came from immunoSEQ multiplex PCR; TCRdb stores just in-frame clones and leaves some out. Seen here are fewer than 200,000 clones, about 88% observed once, and the top ten hold approximately 11%. This specimen was blood, taken from a patient whose treatment included radiotherapy and nephrectomy. These TCRs come from a woman aged 45-59 years with renal cell carcinoma.

The chain uses TRBV13 and TRBJ1-4; possibly TRBD1 for D (5 bases). The germline V and J ends were trimmed by 2 bases and 8 bases, with 12 bases remaining between them. Germline V lookup: CDR1 PRHDT, CDR2 FYEKMQ (reference sequence). The CDR3 runs 14 residues. CDR3 sequence reads: CASSLTGVGEKLFF. CDR3 nucleotide sequence: TGTGCCAGCAGCTTAACAGGTGTGGGGGAAAAACTGTTTTTT.

The CDR3 is CASSATGNTGELFF. CDR3 nucleotides: TGCGCCAGCAGCGCCACAGGGAACACCGGGGAGCTGTTTTTT. The chain is built from TRBV5-1 and TRBJ2-2; possible D gene TRBD1, 5 bases. The CDR3 is 14 residues long. Germline lookup yields CDR1 SGHRS and CDR2 YFSETQ. V dropped 4 bases and J dropped 1 base, with 8 bases sitting between them. Based on the CDR3 plus reference TRBV5-1 and TRBJ2-2, the full variable domain is KAGVTQTPRYLIKTRGQQVTLSCSPISGHRSVSWYQQTPGQGLQFLFEYFSETQRNKGNFPGRFSGRQFSNSRSEMNVSTLELGDSALYLCASSATGNTGELFFGEGSRLTVL.

This sequence joins TRBV14 and TRBJ2-7; maybe TRBD2 (6 bases). The CDR3 spans 15 residues. The germline V and J ends were trimmed by 4 bases and 5 bases, with 18 bases remaining between them. Germline CDR1 SGHDN, CDR2 FVKESK. DNA for the CDR3: TGTGCCAGCAGCCCACGGCGGGGCTCGAACGACGAGCAGTACTTC. Translating gives CASSPRRGSNDEQYF.

V usage is TRBV19 and J usage is TRBJ1-4; 8 nucleotides line up with TRBD1. V gave up 6 bases and J gave up 3 bases; unmatched junction bases: 3. Per germline, CDR1 LNHDA and CDR2 SQIVND (reference sequence). The CDR3 runs 14 residues. CDR3 DNA sequence: TGTGCCAGTAGAAGACAGGGGCCTAATGAAAAACTGTTTTTT. It is translated as CASRRQGPNEKLFF.

The chain uses TRBV6-1 and TRBJ1-1; D remains unclear. CDR1 MNHNS and CDR2 SASEGT come from the germline V gene. This CDR3 has 13 amino acids. Trimming shortened V by 2 bases and J by 1 base, and 5 bases separated the two germline ends. The CDR3 nucleotides are TGTGCCAGCAGTGAATTGTGGAACACTGAAGCTTTCTTT. Encoded protein: CASSELWNTEAFF.

J is TRBJ1-5 and V is TRBV6-1, with 7 bases that match TRBD1. V shed 10 bases, J shed 6 bases, and the junction held 15 bases outside the gene matches. The germline V gene encodes CDR1 MNHNS and CDR2 SASEGT. The CDR3 is 15 residues long. The CDR3 DNA sequence: TGTGCCACCGCAGGGGGTTTGGTGGACAGTCAGCCCCAGCATTTT. Amino acids: CATAGGLVDSQPQHF.

The chain is built from TRBV12-5 and TRBJ1-3, with D perhaps matching TRBD1 (5 bases). Trimming pared 0 bases from V and 2 bases from J, leaving 8 bases between. This CDR3 region has 15 residues. CDR1 and CDR2 from the germline V gene are LGHNT and FRNRAP. The CDR3 sequence: CASGLVRGTGNTIYF. CDR3 nucleotides: TGTGCTAGTGGTTTGGTAAGGGGAACTGGAAACACCATATATTTT.

CDR3 nucleotides: TGTGCCAGCAGCTCCCCCCGCGACGGGAGCTCTGGAAACACCATATATTTT. It translates to CASSSPRDGSSGNTIYF. V is TRBV7-2 and J is TRBJ1-3; D unclear. CDR3 length: 17 residues. The V gene lost 4 bases and the J gene lost 0 bases, with 16 bases spanning the gap. From germline, CDR1 is SGHTA and CDR2 FQGNSA.

The rearrangement uses TRBV11-1 and TRBJ2-2; D gene uncertain. This CDR3 spans 11 amino acids. Deletions cut 3 bases from V and 7 bases from J, with 3 bases between. In germline, CDR1 is SGHAT, CDR2 FQDESV (reference sequence). CDR3 region: CASSFRGELFF. The DNA for the CDR3 is TGTGCCAGCAGCTTCCGCGGGGAGCTGTTTTTT.

The rearrangement uses TRBV6-5 and TRBJ1-4; 9 bases match TRBD1. This CDR3 spans 13 amino acids. The germline gives CDR1 MNHEY, CDR2 SVGAGI. V shed 7 bases and J 5 bases; nucleotides not matched to a gene: 2. The CDR3 spells CASKGQGNEKLFF. DNA of the CDR3: TGTGCCAGCAAGGGACAGGGAAATGAAAAACTGTTTTTT.

The V gene is TRBV6-1, the J gene TRBJ1-2; no reliable D call. Germline CDR1 MNHNS, CDR2 SASEGT. The V end lost 11 bases, the J end lost 0 bases, and 13 bases lay between the germline ends. This CDR3 region has 13 residues. CDR3 bases: TGTGCCGCCGGGATTATTCCTAACTATGGCTACACCTTC. This gives the protein CAAGIIPNYGYTF.

The chain has TRBV15 and TRBJ2-1; the match to TRBD2 covers 10 bases. V lost 2 bases and J lost 6; bases outside the gene matches: 7. The CDR3 sequence is 16 residues long. CDR1 is LNHNV and CDR2 is YYDKDF in the germline V gene (reference sequence). CDR3 residues: CATSRSGLAESNEQFF. Here the CDR3 DNA reads TGTGCCACCAGCAGATCAGGACTAGCGGAGAGCAATGAGCAGTTCTTC. Drawing the rest from reference TRBV15 and TRBJ2-1, the complete variable domain is DAMVIQNPRYQVTQFGKPVTLSCSQTLNHNVMYWYQQKSSQAPKLLFHYYDKDFNNEADTPDNFQSRRPNTSFCFLDIRSPGLGDTAMYLCATSRSGLAESNEQFFGPGTRLTVL.

V gene TRBV19 combines with J gene TRBJ1-1; the match to TRBD1 covers 8 bases. Germline trimming cut 2 bases from V and 2 bases from J; bases unmatched to any gene: 4. Germline V gene lookup returns CDR1 LNHDA and CDR2 SQIVND (reference sequence). The CDR3 is 15 amino acids. CDR3 sequence (DNA): TGTGCCAGTAGTATAAGGGACAGGTTAAACACTGAAGCTTTCTTT. It specifies CASSIRDRLNTEAFF. Looking up the rest from reference TRBV19 and TRBJ1-1 gives the full variable domain: DGGITQSPKYLFRKEGQNVTLSCEQNLNHDAMYWYRQDPGQGLRLIYYSQIVNDFQKGDIAEGYSVSREKKESFPLTVTSAQKNPTAFYLCASSIRDRLNTEAFFGQGTRLTVV.

The chain uses TRBV19 and TRBJ2-5, with TRBD2 matching 8 bases. Trimming removed 7 bases from V and 5 bases from J; junction bases left unmatched: 12. Germline V gene sequence: CDR1 LNHDA, CDR2 SQIVND (reference sequence). This CDR3 region has 15 residues. CDR3 protein: CASNVHGGGLETQYF. For the CDR3, the DNA is TGTGCCAGTAACGTCCACGGCGGGGGGCTCGAGACCCAGTACTTC.

This chain joins TRBV29-1 and TRBJ2-5, with TRBD2 identical over 7 bases. This CDR3 contains 13 residues. V lost 8 bases and J lost 2; bases outside the gene matches: 8. Germline CDR1 reads SQVTM; CDR2 reads ANQGSEA. The CDR3 DNA sequence: TGCAGCACCAAGCGGGATAGACAAGAGACCCAGTACTTC. Its translation: CSTKRDRQETQYF.

V usage is TRBV7-9 and J usage is TRBJ2-7, with D maybe TRBD2 (6 bases). Deletions cut 2 bases from V and 5 bases from J, with 16 bases between. Germline V gene lookup returns CDR1 SEHNR and CDR2 FQNEAQ (reference sequence). This CDR3 is built from 15 residues. In nucleotides, the CDR3 is TGTGCCAGCAGCTTACAGGGAGGTGGAGCCCACGAGCAGTACTTC. Protein product: CASSLQGGGAHEQYF.

The rearrangement links TRBV14 to TRBJ2-1; D remains unclear. There are 14 residues in the CDR3. Germline values: CDR1 SGHDN, CDR2 FVKESK. Deletions cut 1 base from V and 7 bases from J, with 11 bases between. CDR3 residues: CASSQVALRNEQFF. The CDR3, as DNA: TGTGCCAGCAGCCAAGTCGCATTGCGTAATGAGCAGTTCTTC. The variable domain in full, completed from reference TRBV14 and TRBJ2-1, reads EAGVTQFPSHSVIEKGQTVTLRCDPISGHDNLYWYRRVMGKEIKFLLHFVKESKQDESGMPNNRFLAERTGGTYSTLKVQPAELEDSGVYFCASSQVALRNEQFFGPGTRLTVL.

The chain links TRBV19 to TRBJ1-1, with D possibly matching TRBD1 (5 bases). The germline V gene encodes CDR1 LNHDA and CDR2 SQIVND (reference sequence). The CDR3 is 16 amino acids. The ends were cut back, 6 bases at V and 0 bases at J, with 17 bases in the middle. The CDR3 is CASSNLRGVMNTEAFF. The CDR3 DNA reads TGTGCCAGTAGCAACCTCCGAGGGGTCATGAACACTGAAGCTTTCTTT.